This record covers a single T cell receptor (beta chain). These data originate in a study of blood T cell repertoires in COVID-19. Study context: Samples taken during acute and convalescent COVID-19 were collected in the United States, Italy and Spain.

The CDR3 consists of 14 residues. Per the germline V gene, CDR1 is SGDLS and CDR2 is YYNGEE. Trimming left V 0 bases short and J 2 bases short, with 7 bases between. Study processing details: Estimates of nucleated cell counts were drawn from the amplification of reference gene primers. Sequencing was performed with immunoSEQ multiplex PCR; in TCRdb, only in-frame clones are kept and a portion is missing. That table furnishes V, J and clone size, whereas the DNA furnished D and trimming. The sample includes hundreds of thousands of clones, about 90% of them seen just once. V gene TRBV9 combines with J gene TRBJ2-3; D gene unclear. This receptor was identified in a man between 60 and 70 years old who had recovered from COVID-19. Source material: peripheral blood. Here the CDR3 reads CASSVDTDTDTQYF. CDR3 DNA: TGTGCCAGCAGCGTAGACACAGACACAGATACGCAGTATTTT.